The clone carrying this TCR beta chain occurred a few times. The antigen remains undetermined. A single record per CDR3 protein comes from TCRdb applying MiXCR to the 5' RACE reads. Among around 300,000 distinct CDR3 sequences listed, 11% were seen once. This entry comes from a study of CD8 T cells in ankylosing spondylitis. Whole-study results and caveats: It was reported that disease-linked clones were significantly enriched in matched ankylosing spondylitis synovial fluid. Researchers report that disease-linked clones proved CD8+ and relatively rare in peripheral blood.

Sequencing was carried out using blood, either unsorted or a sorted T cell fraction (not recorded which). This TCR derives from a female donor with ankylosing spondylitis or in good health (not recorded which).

The chain's CDR3 is CSARRFGGRSAVRGETQYF. In nucleotides, the CDR3 is TGCAGTGCTAGACGGTTCGGCGGGAGGTCCGCCGTTAGGGGAGAGACCCAGTACTTC. This chain uses TRBV20-1 with TRBJ2-5, with 8 nucleotides matching TRBD2. This CDR3 has 19 residues. The germline CDR1 and CDR2 sequences are DFQATT and SNEGSKA (reference sequence). Unmatched junction bases numbered 21, after V lost 2 bases and J lost 4 bases.